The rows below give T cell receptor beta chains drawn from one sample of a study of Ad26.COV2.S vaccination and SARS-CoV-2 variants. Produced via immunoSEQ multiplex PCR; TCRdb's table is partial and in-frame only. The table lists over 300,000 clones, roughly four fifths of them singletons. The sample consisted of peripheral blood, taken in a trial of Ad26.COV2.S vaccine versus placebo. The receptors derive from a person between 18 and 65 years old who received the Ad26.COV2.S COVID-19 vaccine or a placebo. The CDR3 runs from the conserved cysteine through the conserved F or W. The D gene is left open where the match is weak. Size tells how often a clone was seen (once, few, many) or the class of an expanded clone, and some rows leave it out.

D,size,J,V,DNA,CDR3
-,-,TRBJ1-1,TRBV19,TGTGCCAGTAGTACATTCGGCTCGGGACGGGAGAACACTGAAGCTTTCTTT,CASSTFGSGRENTEAFF
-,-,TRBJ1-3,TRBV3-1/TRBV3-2,TGTGCCAGCAGTTACCGAGCCCTCAGCTCTGGAAACACCATATATTTT,CASSYRALSSGNTIYF
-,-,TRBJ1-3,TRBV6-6,TGTGCCAGCAGTCTCAAGGACACCATATATTTT,CASSLKDTIYF
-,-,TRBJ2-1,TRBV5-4,TGTGCCAGCGGAATATACGGACGGGATGAGCAGTTCTTC,CASGIYGRDEQFF
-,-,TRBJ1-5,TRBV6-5,TGTGCCAGCAGTTACTCTTGGGGAGAGAGCAATCAGCCCCAGCATTTT,CASSYSWGESNQPQHF
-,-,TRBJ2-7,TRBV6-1,TGTGCCACCAGTGTAGCTGTCCACGAGCAGTACTTC,CATSVAVHEQYF
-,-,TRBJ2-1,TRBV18,TGTGCCAGCTCACAACGGAACCTCGGAGTGCCTACCTACAATGAGCAGTTCTTC,CASSQRNLGVPTYNEQFF
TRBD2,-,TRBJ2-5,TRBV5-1,TGCGCCAGCAGCCAGGGACTAGCGGGGGCACAAGAGACCCAGTACTTC,CASSQGLAGAQETQYF
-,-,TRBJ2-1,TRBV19,TGTGCCAGTACCTGGGGCTCTGTCAATGAGCAGTTCTTC,CASTWGSVNEQFF
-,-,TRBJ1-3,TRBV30,TGTGCCTGGAGGGGGAGTCCTGGAAACACCATATATTTT,CAWRGSPGNTIYF
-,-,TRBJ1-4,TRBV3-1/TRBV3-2,TGTGCCAGCAGCCAAGGGGGTTACGCAACTAATGAAAAACTGTTTTTT,CASSQGGYATNEKLFF
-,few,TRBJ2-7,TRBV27,TGTGCCAGCATGCGGGGTCGAACTTCCTACGAGCAGTACTTC,CASMRGRTSYEQYF
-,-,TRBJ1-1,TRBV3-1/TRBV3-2,TGTGCCAGCAGCTCCGCATGGACTGAAGCTTTCTTT,CASSSAWTEAFF
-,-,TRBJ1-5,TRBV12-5,TGTGCTAGTGGTGTTTGGGGGGCTGGGTCTCAGCCCCAGCATTTT,CASGVWGAGSQPQHF
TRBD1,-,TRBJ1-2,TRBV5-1,TGCGCCCGCAGCCCCGCGGGGGGGGACAGCCACCAATTCTATGGCTACACCTTC,CARSPAGGDSHQFYGYTF
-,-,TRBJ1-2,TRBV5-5,TGTGCCAGCCATCCCAGGACCCACTATGGCTACACCTTC,CASHPRTHYGYTF
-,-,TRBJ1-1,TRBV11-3,TGTGCCAGCAGCCGACCGATCGGGGGTGGGGGCACTGAAGCTTTCTTT,CASSRPIGGGGTEAFF
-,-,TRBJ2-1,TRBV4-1,TGCGCCAGCGGCACCTCCTACAATGAGCAGTTCTTC,CASGTSYNEQFF
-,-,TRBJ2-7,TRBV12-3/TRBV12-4,TGTGCCAGCAGGAACCCAGGGAGTGGCGAGCAGTACTTC,CASRNPGSGEQYF
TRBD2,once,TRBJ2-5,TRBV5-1,TGCGCCAGCAGCTTAGGAGGAGCGGGAGAAAGAGAGACCCAGTACTTC,CASSLGGAGERETQYF
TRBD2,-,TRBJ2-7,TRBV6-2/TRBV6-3,TGTGCCAGCAGTTACGGTCTAGCGGCCTACGAGCAGTACTTC,CASSYGLAAYEQYF
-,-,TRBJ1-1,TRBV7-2,TGTGCCAGCAGCTTCCGGGACACGAACACTGAAGCTTTCTTT,CASSFRDTNTEAFF
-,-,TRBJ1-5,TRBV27,TGTGCCAGCAGTTTAGGGGGTTTAGGCAATCAGCCCCAGCATTTT,CASSLGGLGNQPQHF
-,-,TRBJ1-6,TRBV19,TGTGCCAGTAGTATTTGGGGAGGTTCACCCCTCCACTTT,CASSIWGGSPLHF
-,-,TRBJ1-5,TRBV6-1,TGTGCCAGCAGTGAGAGCCACTGGGGACAGCCCCAGCATTTT,CASSESHWGQPQHF
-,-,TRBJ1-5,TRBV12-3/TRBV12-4,TGTGCCAGCAGTTTTAGGGGGGATCAGCCCCAGCATTTT,CASSFRGDQPQHF
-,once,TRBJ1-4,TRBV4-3,TGCGCCAGCAGCCGCCAACAGGGACCTAATGAAAAACTGTTTTTT,CASSRQQGPNEKLFF
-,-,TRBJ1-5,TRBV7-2,TGTGCCAGCAGCTTGGGTTCGCGGAGTCAGCCCCAGCATTTT,CASSLGSRSQPQHF
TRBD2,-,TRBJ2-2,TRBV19,TGTGCCATCTCAAACGCGGGGGTAGCGGCGAACACCGGGGAGCTGTTTTTT,CAISNAGVAANTGELFF
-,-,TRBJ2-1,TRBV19,TGTGCCAGTACTTCTAGGTGGGGAACGGGCTACAATGAGCAGTTCTTC,CASTSRWGTGYNEQFF
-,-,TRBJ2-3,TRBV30,TGTGCCTGGATCCCTCGCGGGAAGGGTACAGATACGCAGTATTTT,CAWIPRGKGTDTQYF